These T cell receptor beta chains were read from a single sample in a study of control samples from healthy donors and cancer patients. Assay: immunoSEQ multiplex PCR; the TCRdb copy retains only in-frame clones and omits some. This table holds roughly 130,000 clones, 90% found once. Source material: blood. The receptors were sampled from a man younger than 35 in good health. Each CDR3 is given with its conserved first and last residue. The D gene is left open where the match is weak. Size is omitted from some rows. Given values are once, few, many or a class for expanded clones.

.,TRBJ1-1,TRBV29-1,TRBD1,CSGETGGEAFF,TGCAGCGGTGAAACAGGGGGTGAAGCTTTCTTT
.,TRBJ1-1,TRBV19,.,CASSSREGGTEAFF,TGTGCCAGTAGTAGCAGGGAAGGCGGCACTGAAGCTTTCTTT
.,TRBJ2-6,TRBV4-3,TRBD1,CASSHSGTGYSGANVLTF,TGCGCCAGCAGCCACTCCGGGACAGGATACTCTGGGGCCAACGTCCTGACTTTC
.,TRBJ2-1,TRBV24-1,TRBD2,CATSEEISGGYNEQFF,TGTGCCACCAGTGAGGAGATTAGCGGGGGGTACAATGAGCAGTTCTTC
once,TRBJ2-5,TRBV14,TRBD2,CASSQDLGTRRTQYF,TGTGCCAGCAGCCAAGACCTAGGGACTAGGAGGACCCAGTACTTC
.,TRBJ2-5,TRBV11-3,.,CASSPRVSGNQETQYF,TGTGCCAGCAGCCCCCGGGTTTCAGGGAACCAAGAGACCCAGTACTTC
.,TRBJ2-5,TRBV7-3,TRBD2,CASSPGGGETQYF,TGTGCCAGCAGCCCGGGAGGGGGAGAGACCCAGTACTTC
.,TRBJ2-5,TRBV6-8,.,CASRHGTSGETQYF,TGTGCCAGCAGGCATGGGACGAGTGGGGAGACCCAGTACTTC
.,TRBJ1-3,TRBV7-6,.,CASSLEGSGNTIYF,TGTGCCAGCAGCTTGGAGGGCTCTGGAAACACCATATATTTT
.,TRBJ2-5,TRBV5-5,TRBD1,CASSLAWGQGTETQYF,TGTGCCAGCAGCTTGGCCTGGGGACAGGGGACGGAGACCCAGTACTTC
.,TRBJ2-5,TRBV2,.,CASSERVGAQYF,TGTGCCAGCAGTGAACGGGTCGGGGCCCAGTACTTC
.,TRBJ1-4,TRBV5-1,.,CASSLGGNGNEKLFF,TGCGCCAGCAGCTTGGGGGGTAACGGTAATGAAAAACTGTTTTTT
.,TRBJ2-5,TRBV5-4,TRBD1,CASSLGQGPRETQYF,TGTGCCAGCAGCTTAGGACAGGGTCCACGAGAGACCCAGTACTTC
.,TRBJ2-3,TRBV2,TRBD1,CASSPDRVTDTQYF,TGTGCCAGCAGCCCGGACAGGGTTACAGATACGCAGTATTTT
.,TRBJ1-2,TRBV20-1,.,CSARAGEGYTF,TGCAGTGCTAGAGCTGGGGAAGGCTACACCTTC
.,TRBJ2-3,TRBV5-4,TRBD1,CASSRDRVANTDTQYF,TGTGCCAGCAGCCGCGACAGGGTGGCTAACACAGATACGCAGTATTTT
once,TRBJ1-1,TRBV27,.,CASSSPDRWNTEAFF,TGTGCCAGCAGTTCACCGGACAGATGGAACACTGAAGCTTTCTTT
few,TRBJ2-4,TRBV7-9,.,CASSLDGGNIQYF,TGTGCCAGCAGCTTAGACGGAGGAAACATTCAGTACTTC
.,TRBJ2-1,TRBV3-1/TRBV3-2,.,CASSHRRGGLYNEQFF,TGTGCCAGCAGCCACCGGAGGGGGGGATTATACAATGAGCAGTTCTTC
.,TRBJ2-1,TRBV7-3,.,CASSLAGGRYNEQFF,TGTGCCAGCAGCTTAGCCGGGGGCAGGTACAATGAGCAGTTCTTC
.,TRBJ1-2,TRBV18,.,CASSTLGDYGYTF,TGTGCCAGCTCAACACTCGGGGATTATGGCTACACCTTC
.,TRBJ1-1,TRBV3-1/TRBV3-2,.,CASSQGTVTEAFF,TGTGCCAGCAGCCAAGGGACAGTCACTGAAGCTTTCTTT
.,TRBJ2-4,TRBV27,.,CATRGGGNIQYF,TGTGCCACCAGGGGTGGAGGGAACATTCAGTACTTC
.,TRBJ2-5,TRBV6-1,TRBD1,CASSEAGTGGETQYF,TGTGCCAGCAGTGAAGCAGGGACAGGTGGGGAGACCCAGTACTTC
.,TRBJ2-1,TRBV2,.,CASMGVRGRGEQFF,TGTGCCAGCATGGGGGTCAGGGGGCGGGGGGAGCAGTTCTTC
.,TRBJ2-2,TRBV19,.,CASEGFRDGTGELFF,TGTGCCAGTGAAGGATTTCGAGACGGGACCGGGGAGCTGTTTTTT
.,TRBJ1-1,TRBV21-1,.,CASPEAFF,TGTGCCAGCCCTGAAGCTTTCTTT
.,TRBJ1-5,TRBV27,TRBD1,CASSQGQGDSQPQHF,TGTGCCAGCAGCCAAGGACAGGGGGACAGTCAGCCCCAGCATTTT